This T cell receptor (beta chain) was profiled in a study of shared clonotypes between healthy human individuals. Study-wide findings and caveats: Apart from blood, nothing was sampled; tissue repertoires likely differ.

Regarding this clone: Antigen: not known.

Assay: immunoSEQ multiplex PCR; the TCRdb copy retains only in-frame clones and omits some. Of some 1,400,000 clones in the sample, roughly 96% were seen once. Germline V gives CDR1 MNHEY, CDR2 SVGAGI. Trimming cost V 6 bases and J 7 bases, with 13 bases left between them. The CDR3 runs 12 residues. The V call is TRBV6-5, the J call TRBJ2-7, with D maybe TRBD2 (5 bases). Specimen: naive CD4+ T cells sorted from blood. The subset here: CD45RA+ positively selected. This clonotype was sampled from a man aged 25 to 40 in good health. CDR3 region: CASRGITGEQYF. DNA for the CDR3: TGTGCCAGCAGGGGAATAACGGGGGAGCAGTACTTC.